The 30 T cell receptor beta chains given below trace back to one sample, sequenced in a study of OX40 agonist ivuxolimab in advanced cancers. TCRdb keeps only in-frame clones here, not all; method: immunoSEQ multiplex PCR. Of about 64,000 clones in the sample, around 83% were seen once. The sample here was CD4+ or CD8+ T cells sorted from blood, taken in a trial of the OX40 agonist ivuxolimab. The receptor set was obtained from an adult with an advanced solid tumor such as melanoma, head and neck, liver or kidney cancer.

DNA of the CDR3: TGCGCCAGCAGCTTTGGGACAGCGGCTGGAACCTTC. This translates into CASSFGTAAGTF. The chain couples TRBV5-1 to TRBJ1-2; 7 bases fit TRBD1. Germline CDR1 is SGHRS and CDR2 is YFSETQ. The V gene end was trimmed by 2 bases and the J gene end by 14 bases; junction bases not matched to a gene: 9. The length of the CDR3 is 12 residues.

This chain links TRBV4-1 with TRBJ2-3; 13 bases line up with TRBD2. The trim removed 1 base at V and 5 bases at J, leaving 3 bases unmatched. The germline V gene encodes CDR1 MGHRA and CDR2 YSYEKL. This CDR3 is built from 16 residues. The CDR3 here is CASSQGLAGGIDTQYF. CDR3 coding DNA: TGCGCCAGCAGCCAAGGACTAGCGGGGGGAATAGATACGCAGTATTTT.

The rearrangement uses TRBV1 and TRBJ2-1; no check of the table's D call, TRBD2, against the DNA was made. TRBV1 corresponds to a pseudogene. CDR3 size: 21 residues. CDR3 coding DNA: TGCACCAGCAGCCAAGATCTTGGACGGCTGTTACTAGCGGGGGGTAGGAATGAGCAGTTCTTC. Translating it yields CTSSQDLGRLLLAGGRNEQFF.

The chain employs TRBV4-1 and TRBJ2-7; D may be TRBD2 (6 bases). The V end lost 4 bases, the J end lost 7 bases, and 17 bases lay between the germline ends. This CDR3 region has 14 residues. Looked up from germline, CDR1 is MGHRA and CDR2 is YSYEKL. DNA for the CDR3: TGCGCCAGCAGCCCCTTAAACGGGGCGGGAGAGCAGTACTTC. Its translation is CASSPLNGAGEQYF.

CDR3 in amino acids: CASSRGGGRGDQPQHF. In DNA, the CDR3 is TGTGCCAGTAGTAGGGGAGGAGGACGGGGCGATCAGCCCCAGCATTTT. The gene calls are TRBV19 and TRBJ1-5; tentative D call: TRBD1 (5 bases). V was shortened by 4 bases and J by 5 bases, with 18 bases between the two germline ends. Per germline, CDR1 LNHDA and CDR2 SQIVND (reference sequence). This CDR3 spans 16 amino acids.

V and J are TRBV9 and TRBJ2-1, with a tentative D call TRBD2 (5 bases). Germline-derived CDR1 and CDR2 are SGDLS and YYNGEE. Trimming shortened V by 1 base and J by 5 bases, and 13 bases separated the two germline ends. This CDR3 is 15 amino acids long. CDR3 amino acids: CASSVRPAANNEQFF. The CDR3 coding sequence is TGTGCCAGCAGCGTACGGCCAGCGGCCAACAATGAGCAGTTCTTC.

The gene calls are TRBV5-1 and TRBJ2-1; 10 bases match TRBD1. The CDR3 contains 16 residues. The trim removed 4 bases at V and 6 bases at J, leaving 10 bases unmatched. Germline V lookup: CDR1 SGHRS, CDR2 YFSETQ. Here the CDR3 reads CASSLHRQGATNEQFF. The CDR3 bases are TGCGCCAGCAGCCTTCACAGACAGGGGGCGACCAATGAGCAGTTCTTC.

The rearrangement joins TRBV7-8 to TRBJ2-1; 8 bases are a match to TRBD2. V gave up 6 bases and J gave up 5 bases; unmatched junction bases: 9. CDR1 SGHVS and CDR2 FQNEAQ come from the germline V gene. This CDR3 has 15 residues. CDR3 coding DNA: TGTGCCAGCAGTGGGGGACTAGACTATAACAATGAGCAGTTCTTC. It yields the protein CASSGGLDYNNEQFF.

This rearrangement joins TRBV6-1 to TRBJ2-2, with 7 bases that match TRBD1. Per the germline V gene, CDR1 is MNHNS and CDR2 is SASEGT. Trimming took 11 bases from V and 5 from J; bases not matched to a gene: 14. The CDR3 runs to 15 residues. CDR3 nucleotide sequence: TGTGCCGCCAAAAGCGAGGGGGCAGGGACCGGGGAGCTGTTTTTT. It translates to CAAKSEGAGTGELFF.

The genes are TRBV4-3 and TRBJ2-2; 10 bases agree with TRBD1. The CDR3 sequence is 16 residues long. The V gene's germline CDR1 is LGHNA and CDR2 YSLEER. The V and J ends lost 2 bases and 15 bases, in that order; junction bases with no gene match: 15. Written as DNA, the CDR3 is TGCGCCAGCAGCCAATCCCGAAACCCGGGACAGGGGATGGTGTTTTTT. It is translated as CASSQSRNPGQGMVFF.

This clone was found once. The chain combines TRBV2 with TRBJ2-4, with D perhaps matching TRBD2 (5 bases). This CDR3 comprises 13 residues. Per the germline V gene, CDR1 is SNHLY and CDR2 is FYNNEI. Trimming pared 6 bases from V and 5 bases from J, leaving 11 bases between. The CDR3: CASSLGLENIQYF. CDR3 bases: TGTGCCAGCAGCTTAGGACTGGAAAACATTCAGTACTTC.

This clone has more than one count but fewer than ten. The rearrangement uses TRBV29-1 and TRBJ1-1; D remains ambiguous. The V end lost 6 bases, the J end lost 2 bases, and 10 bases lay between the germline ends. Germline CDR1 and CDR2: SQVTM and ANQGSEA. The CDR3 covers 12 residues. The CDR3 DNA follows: TGCAGCGTATATACAGTTAACACTGAAGCTTTCTTT. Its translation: CSVYTVNTEAFF.

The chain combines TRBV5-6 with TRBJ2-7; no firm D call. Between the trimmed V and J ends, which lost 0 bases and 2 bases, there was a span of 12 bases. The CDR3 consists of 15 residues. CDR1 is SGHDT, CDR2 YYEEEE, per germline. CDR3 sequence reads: CASSLAALATYEQYF. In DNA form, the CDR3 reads TGTGCCAGCAGCTTGGCTGCGCTGGCGACCTACGAGCAGTACTTC.

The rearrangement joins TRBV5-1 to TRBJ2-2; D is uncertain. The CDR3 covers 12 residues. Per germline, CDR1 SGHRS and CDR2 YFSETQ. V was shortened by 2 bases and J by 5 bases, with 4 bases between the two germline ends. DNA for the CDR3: TGCGCCAGCAGCTTCACTACCGGGGAGCTGTTTTTT. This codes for CASSFTTGELFF.

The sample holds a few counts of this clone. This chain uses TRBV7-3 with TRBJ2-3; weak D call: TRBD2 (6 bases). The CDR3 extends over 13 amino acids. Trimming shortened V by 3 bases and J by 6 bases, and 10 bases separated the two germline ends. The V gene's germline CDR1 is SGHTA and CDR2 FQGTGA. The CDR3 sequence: CASSFSGVDTQYF. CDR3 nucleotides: TGTGCCAGCAGCTTCTCGGGAGTTGATACGCAGTATTTT.

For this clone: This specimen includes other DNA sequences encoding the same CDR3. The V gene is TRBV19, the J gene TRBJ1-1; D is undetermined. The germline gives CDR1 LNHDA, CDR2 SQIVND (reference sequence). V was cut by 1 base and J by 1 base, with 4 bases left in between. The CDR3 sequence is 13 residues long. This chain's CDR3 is CASSIVPNTEAFF. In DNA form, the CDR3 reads TGTGCCAGTAGTATAGTCCCGAACACTGAAGCTTTCTTT.

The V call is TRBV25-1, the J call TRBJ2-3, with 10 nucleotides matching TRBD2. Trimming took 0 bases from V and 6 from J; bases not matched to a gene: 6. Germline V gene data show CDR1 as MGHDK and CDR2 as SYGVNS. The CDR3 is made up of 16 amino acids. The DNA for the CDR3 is TGTGCCAGCAGTGAATATCGGCTAGCGGGAGCCGATACGCAGTATTTT. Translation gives CASSEYRLAGADTQYF.

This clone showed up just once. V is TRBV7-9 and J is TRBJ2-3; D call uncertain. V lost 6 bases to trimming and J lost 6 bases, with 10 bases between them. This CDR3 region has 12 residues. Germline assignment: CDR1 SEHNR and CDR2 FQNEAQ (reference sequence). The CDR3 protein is CASSQKDDTQYF. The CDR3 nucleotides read TGTGCCAGCAGTCAGAAGGATGATACGCAGTATTTT.

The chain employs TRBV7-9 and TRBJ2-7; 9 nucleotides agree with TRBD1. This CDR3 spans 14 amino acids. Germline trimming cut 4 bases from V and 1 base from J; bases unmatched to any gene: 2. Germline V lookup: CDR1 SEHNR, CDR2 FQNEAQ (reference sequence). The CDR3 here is CASSSDRGSYEQYF. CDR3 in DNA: TGTGCCAGCAGCTCCGACAGGGGGTCCTACGAGCAGTACTTC.

CDR3 coding DNA: TGCAGCGTTGGGGACAGGGGGCGAGGTGAGCAGTTCTTC. Translation: CSVGDRGRGEQFF. V is TRBV29-1 and J is TRBJ2-1; 12 bases are a match to TRBD1. After removal of 4 bases from V and 9 bases from J, the junction contained 4 bases not matched to a gene. Germline CDR1 and CDR2: SQVTM and ANQGSEA. This CDR3 has 13 amino acids.

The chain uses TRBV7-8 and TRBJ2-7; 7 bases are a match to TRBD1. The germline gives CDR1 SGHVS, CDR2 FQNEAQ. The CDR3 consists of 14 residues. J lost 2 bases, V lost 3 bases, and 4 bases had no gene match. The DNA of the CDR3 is TGTGCCAGCAGCTTCAGGGACAGCCCCTACGAGCAGTACTTC. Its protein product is CASSFRDSPYEQYF.

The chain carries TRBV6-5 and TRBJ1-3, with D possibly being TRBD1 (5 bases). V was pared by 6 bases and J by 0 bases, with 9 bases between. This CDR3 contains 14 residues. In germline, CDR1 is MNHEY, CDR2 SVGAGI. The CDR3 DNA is TGTGCCAGCAGGGACACCAGCTCTGGAAACACCATATATTTT. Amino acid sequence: CASRDTSSGNTIYF.

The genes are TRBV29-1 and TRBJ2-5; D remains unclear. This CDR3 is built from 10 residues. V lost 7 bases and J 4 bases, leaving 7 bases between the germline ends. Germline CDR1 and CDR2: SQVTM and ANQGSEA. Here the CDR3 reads CSGHLETQYF. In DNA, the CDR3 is TGCAGCGGACACTTAGAGACCCAGTACTTC.

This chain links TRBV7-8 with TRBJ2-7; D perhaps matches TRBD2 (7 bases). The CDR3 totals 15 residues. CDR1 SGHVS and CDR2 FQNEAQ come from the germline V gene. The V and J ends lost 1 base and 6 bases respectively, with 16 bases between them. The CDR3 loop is CASSLESVGGVEQYF. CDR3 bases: TGTGCCAGCAGCTTAGAGTCTGTAGGGGGGGTCGAGCAGTACTTC. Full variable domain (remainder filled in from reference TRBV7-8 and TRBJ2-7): GAGVSQSPRYKVAKRGQDVALRCDPISGHVSLFWYQQALGQGPEFLTYFQNEAQLDKSGLPSDRFFAERPEGSVSTLKIQRTQQEDSAVYLCASSLESVGGVEQYFGPGTRLTVT.

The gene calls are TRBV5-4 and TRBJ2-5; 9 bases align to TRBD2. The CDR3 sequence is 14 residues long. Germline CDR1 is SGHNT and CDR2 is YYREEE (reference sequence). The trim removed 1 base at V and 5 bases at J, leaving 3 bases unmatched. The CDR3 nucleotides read TGTGCCAGCAGCTTGCCGCTAGCGGGGGAGACCCAGTACTTC. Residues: CASSLPLAGETQYF.

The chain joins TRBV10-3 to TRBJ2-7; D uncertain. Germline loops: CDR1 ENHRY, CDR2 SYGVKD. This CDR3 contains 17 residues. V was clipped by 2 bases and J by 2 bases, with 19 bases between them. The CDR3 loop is CAISEGRVVAPTYEQYF. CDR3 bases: TGTGCCATCAGTGAGGGTAGGGTGGTTGCGCCTACCTACGAGCAGTACTTC.

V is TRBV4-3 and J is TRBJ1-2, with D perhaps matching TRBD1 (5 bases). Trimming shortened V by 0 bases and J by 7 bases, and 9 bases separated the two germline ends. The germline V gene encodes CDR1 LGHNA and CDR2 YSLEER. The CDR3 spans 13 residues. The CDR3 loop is CASSQEGVFGYTF. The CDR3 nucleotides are TGCGCCAGCAGCCAAGAGGGGGTCTTTGGCTACACCTTC.

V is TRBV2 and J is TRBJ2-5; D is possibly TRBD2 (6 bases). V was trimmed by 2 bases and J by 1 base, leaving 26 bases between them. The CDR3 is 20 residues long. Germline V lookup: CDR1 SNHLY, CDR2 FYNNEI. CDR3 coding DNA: TGTGCCAGCAGTGAATCCGGCCTTTATGGGGAGGCGCGATTCCAAGAGACCCAGTACTTC. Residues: CASSESGLYGEARFQETQYF.

DNA of the CDR3: TGTGCCAGCAGGGCTACGGGGGCGAACACTGAAGCTTTCTTT. Its translation: CASRATGANTEAFF. The V and J genes are TRBV7-9 and TRBJ1-1; possible D gene TRBD1, 6 bases. V lost 6 bases and J lost 1, with 12 bases in between. CDR1 and CDR2 (germline): SEHNR, FQNEAQ (reference sequence). The CDR3 spans 14 residues.

The chain's CDR3 is CASSYTGQNTEAFF. The DNA of the CDR3 is TGTGCCAGCTCATATACAGGCCAGAACACTGAAGCTTTCTTT. The chain employs TRBV18 and TRBJ1-1, with a tentative D call TRBD1 (5 bases). Germline loops: CDR1 KGHSH, CDR2 LQKENI. The CDR3 spans 14 residues. Trimming shortened V by 5 bases and J by 1 base, and 11 bases separated the two germline ends.